Given below is one T cell receptor beta chain in context. The record originates from a study of shared T cell receptors in the human thymus. Here immunoSEQ multiplex PCR was the method, and the copy in TCRdb shows in-frame clones only, minus some. The repertoire holds more than 300,000 clones, with 95% as singletons. Source material: thymocytes. The TCR was taken from a human donor.

CDR3 sequence reads: CSVGIPRSYEQYF. DNA for the CDR3: TGCAGCGTTGGGATCCCCCGCTCCTACGAGCAGTACTTC. The chain is built from TRBV29-1 and TRBJ2-7; D gene ambiguous. This CDR3 comprises 13 residues. Trimming left V 4 bases short and J 0 bases short, with 10 bases between. Germline-derived CDR1 and CDR2 are SQVTM and ANQGSEA.